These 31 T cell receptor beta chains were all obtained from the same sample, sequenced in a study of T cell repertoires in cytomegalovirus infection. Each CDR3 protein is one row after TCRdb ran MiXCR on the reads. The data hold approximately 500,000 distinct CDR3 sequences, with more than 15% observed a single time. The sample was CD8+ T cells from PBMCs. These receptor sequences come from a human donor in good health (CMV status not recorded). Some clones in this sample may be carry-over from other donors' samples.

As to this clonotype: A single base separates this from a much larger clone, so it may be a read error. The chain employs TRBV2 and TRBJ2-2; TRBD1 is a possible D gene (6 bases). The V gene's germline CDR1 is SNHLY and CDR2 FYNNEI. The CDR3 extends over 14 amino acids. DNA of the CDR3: TGTGCCAGCATTCGGGACACCTACACCGGGGTGCTGTTTTTT. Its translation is CASIRDTYTGVLFF.

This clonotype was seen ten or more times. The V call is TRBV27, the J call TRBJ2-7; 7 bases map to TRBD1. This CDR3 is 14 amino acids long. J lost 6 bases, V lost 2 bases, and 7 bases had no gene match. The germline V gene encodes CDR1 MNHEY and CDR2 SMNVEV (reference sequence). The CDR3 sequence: CASSLLMTGTEQYF. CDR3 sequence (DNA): TGTGCCAGCAGTTTACTCATGACAGGGACCGAGCAGTACTTC.

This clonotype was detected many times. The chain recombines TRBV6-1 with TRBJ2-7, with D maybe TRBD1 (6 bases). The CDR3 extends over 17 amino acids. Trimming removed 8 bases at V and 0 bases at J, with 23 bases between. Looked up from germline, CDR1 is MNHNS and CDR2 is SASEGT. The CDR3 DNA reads TGTGCCAGCTTAGGTCGGGACATCTCATCCAGCTCCTACGAGCAGTACTTC. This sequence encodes CASLGRDISSSSYEQYF.

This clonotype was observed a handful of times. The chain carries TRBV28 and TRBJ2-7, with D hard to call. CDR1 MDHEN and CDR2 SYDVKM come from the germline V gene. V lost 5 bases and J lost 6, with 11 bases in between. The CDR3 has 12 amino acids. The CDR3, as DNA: TGTGCCAGCAGTCCCCCCCGAGTCGAGCAGTACTTC. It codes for CASSPPRVEQYF.

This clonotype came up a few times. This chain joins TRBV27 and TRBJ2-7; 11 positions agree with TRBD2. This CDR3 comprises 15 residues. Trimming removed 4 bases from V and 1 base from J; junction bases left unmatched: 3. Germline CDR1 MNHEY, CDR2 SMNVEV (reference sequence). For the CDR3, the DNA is TGTGCCAGCAGTTACCGACTAGCGGGATCCTACGAGCAGTACTTC. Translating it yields CASSYRLAGSYEQYF.

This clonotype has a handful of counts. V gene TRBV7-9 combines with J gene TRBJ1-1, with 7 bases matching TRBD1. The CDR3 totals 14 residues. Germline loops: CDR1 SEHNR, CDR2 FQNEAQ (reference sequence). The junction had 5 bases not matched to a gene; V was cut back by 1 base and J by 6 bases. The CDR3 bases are TGTGCCAGCAGCTTAGTAGACAGGGACGCTGAAGCTTTCTTT. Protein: CASSLVDRDAEAFF.

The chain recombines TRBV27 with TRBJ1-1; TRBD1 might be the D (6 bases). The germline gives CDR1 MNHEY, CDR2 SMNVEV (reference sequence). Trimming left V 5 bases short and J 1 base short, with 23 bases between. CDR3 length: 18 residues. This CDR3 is CASSPRGAGDEGNTEAFF. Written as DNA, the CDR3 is TGTGCCAGCAGTCCACGGGGGGCAGGGGACGAGGGGAACACTGAAGCTTTCTTT.

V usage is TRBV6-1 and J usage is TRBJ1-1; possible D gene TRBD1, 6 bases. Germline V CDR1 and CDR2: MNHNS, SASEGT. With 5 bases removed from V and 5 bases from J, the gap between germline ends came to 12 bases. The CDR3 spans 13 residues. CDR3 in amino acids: CASSITGLTEAFF. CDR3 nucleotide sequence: TGTGCCAGCAGTATCACAGGGTTGACTGAAGCTTTCTTT.

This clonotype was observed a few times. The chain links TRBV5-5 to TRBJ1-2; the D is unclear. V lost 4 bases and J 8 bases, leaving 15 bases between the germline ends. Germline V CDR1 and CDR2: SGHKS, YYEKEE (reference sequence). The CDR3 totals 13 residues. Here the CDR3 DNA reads TGTGCCAGCAGCGAAGTAAGTGCGGGCGGCTACACCTTC. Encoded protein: CASSEVSAGGYTF.

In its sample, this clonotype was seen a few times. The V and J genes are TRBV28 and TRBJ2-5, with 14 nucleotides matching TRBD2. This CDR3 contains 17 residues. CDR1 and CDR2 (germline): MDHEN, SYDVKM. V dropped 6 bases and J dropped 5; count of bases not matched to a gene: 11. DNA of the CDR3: TGTGCCAGCAGCCACACCCGGACTAGCGGGGGGAGCGAGACCCAGTACTTC. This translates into CASSHTRTSGGSETQYF.

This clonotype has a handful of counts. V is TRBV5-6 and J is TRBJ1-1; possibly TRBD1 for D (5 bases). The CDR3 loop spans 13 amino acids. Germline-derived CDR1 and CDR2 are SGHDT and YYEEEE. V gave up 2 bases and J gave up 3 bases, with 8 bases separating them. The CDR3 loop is CASSFREDTEAFF. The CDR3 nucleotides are TGTGCCAGCAGCTTCAGGGAGGACACTGAAGCTTTCTTT.

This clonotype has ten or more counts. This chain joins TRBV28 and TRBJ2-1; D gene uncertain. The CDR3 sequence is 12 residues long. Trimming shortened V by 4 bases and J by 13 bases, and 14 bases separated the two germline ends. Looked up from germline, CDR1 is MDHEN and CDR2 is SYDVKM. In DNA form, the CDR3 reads TGTGCCAGCAGTTCTGAGAGGACCTCCCAGTTCTTC. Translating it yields CASSSERTSQFF.

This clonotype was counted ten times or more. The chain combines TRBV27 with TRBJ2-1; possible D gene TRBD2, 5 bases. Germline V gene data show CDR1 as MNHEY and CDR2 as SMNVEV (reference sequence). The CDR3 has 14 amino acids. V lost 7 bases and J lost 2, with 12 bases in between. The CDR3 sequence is CASNAGLPYNEQFF. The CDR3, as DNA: TGTGCCAGCAACGCTGGACTCCCCTACAATGAGCAGTTCTTC.

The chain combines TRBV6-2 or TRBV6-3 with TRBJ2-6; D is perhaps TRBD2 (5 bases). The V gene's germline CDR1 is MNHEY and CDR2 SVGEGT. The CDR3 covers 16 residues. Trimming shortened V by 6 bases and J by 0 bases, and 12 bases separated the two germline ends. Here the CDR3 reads CASRGTGFSGANVLTF. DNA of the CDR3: TGTGCCAGCAGGGGCACGGGATTCTCTGGGGCCAACGTCCTGACTTTC.

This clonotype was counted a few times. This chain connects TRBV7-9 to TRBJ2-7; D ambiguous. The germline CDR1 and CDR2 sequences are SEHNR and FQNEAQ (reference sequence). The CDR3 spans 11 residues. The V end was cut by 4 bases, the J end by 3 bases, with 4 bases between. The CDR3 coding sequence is TGTGCCAGCAGCTGGGACTACGAGCAGTACTTC. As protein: CASSWDYEQYF.

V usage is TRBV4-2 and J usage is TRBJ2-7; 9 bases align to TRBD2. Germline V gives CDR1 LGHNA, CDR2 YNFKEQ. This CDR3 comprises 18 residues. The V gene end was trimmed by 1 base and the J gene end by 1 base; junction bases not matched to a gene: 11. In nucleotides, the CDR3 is TGTGCCAGCAGCCAAGGGACCGTTCTAGCGGGACGGTCCTACGAGCAGTACTTC. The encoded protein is CASSQGTVLAGRSYEQYF.

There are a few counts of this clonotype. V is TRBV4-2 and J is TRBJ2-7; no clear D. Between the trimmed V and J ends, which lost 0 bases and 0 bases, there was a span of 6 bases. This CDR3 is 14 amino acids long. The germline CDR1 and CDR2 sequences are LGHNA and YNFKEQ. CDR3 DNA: TGTGCCAGCAGCCAAGAAGCCAGCTCCTACGAGCAGTACTTC. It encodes CASSQEASSYEQYF.

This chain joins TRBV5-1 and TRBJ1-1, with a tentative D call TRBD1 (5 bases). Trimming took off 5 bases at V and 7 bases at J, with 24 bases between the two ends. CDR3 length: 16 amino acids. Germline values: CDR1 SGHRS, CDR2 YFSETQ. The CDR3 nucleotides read TGCGCCAGCAGTCCTGGCGGGGGGGGAATTTCCCTTGAAGCTTTCTTT. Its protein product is CASSPGGGGISLEAFF.

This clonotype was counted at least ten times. The chain's CDR3 is CAISDLPGGETLNTGELFF. The CDR3 DNA is TGTGCCATCAGTGATCTGCCGGGTGGGGAGACCTTGAACACCGGGGAGCTGTTTTTT. The chain has TRBV10-3 and TRBJ2-2; maybe TRBD2 (5 bases). The germline gives CDR1 ENHRY, CDR2 SYGVKD. V lost 3 bases and J lost 1, with 21 bases in between. The CDR3 is 19 residues long.

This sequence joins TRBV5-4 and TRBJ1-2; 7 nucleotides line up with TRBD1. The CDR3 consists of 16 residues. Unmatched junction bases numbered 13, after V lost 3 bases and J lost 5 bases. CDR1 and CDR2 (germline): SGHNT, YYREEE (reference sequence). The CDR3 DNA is TGTGCCAGCAGCTCTAGTGAGGGGGCGCGAGAATATGGCTACACCTTC. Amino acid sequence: CASSSSEGAREYGYTF.

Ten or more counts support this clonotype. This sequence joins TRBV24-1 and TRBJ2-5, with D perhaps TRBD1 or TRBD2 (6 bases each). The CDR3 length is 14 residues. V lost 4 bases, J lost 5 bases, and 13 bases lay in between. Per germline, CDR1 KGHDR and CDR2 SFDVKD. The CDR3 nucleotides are TGTGCCACCAGTGAAGGAGGGACACCGGAGACCCAGTACTTC. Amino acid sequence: CATSEGGTPETQYF.

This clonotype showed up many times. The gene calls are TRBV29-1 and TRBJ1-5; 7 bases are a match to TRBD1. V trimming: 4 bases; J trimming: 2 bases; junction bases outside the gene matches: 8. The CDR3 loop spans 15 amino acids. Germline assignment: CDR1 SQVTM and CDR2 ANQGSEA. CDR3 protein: CSVGTGPGGNQPQHF. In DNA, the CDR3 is TGCAGCGTTGGGACAGGCCCAGGGGGCAATCAGCCCCAGCATTTT.

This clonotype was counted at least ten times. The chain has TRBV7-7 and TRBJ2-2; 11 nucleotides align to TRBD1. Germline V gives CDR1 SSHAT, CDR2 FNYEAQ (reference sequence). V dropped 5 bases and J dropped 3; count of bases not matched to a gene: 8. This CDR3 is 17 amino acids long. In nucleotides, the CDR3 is TGTGCCAGCAGCCCAACACCGGGACAGGGGGACACCGGGGAGCTGTTTTTT. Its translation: CASSPTPGQGDTGELFF.

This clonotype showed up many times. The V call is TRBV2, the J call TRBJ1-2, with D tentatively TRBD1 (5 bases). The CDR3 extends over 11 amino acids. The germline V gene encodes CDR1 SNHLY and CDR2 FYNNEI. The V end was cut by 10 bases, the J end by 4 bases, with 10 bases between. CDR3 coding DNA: TGTGCCAAGACAGAGACCTATGGCTACACCTTC. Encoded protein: CAKTETYGYTF.

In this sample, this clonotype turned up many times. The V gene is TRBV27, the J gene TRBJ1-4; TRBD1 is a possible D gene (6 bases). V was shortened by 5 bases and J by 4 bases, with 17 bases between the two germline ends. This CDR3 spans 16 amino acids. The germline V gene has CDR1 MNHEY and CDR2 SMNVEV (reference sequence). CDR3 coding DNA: TGTGCCAGCAGTCTCGGACAGCGCGGACTTAATGAAAAACTGTTTTTT. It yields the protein CASSLGQRGLNEKLFF.

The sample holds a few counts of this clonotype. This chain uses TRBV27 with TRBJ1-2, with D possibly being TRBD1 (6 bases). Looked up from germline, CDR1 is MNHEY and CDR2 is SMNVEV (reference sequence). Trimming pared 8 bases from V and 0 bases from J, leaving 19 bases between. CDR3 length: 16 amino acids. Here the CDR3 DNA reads TGTGCCAGCGGACAGACAGGTCCAGCCCCTAACTATGGCTACACCTTC. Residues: CASGQTGPAPNYGYTF.

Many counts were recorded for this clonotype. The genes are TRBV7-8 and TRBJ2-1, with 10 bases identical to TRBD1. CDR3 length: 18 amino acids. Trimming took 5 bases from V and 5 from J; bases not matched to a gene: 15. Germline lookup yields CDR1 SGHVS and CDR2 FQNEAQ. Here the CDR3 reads CASSPPMIGTGENNEQFF. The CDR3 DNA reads TGTGCCAGCAGCCCCCCCATGATCGGGACAGGGGAAAACAATGAGCAGTTCTTC.

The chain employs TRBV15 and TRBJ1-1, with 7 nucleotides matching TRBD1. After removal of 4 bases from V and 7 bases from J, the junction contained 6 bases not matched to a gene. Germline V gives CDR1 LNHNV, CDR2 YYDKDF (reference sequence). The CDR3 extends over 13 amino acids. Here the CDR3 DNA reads TGTGCCACCAGCACCGGGACAGCAGATGAAGCTTTCTTT. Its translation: CATSTGTADEAFF.

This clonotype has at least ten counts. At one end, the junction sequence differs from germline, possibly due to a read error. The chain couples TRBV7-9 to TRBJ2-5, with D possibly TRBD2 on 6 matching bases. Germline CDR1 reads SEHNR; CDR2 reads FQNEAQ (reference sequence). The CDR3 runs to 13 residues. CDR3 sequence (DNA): TGCGCCAGCAGTCCCGTGGGAGGAGAGACCCAGTACTTC. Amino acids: CASSPVGGETQYF.

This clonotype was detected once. The CDR3 reads CASSSPGQELTVTLNYGYTF. CDR3 nucleotides: TGTGCCAGCAGCTCCCCGGGACAGGAGTTGACGGTGACTCTGAACTATGGCTACACCTTC. The chain recombines TRBV3-1 with TRBJ1-2; 8 bases match TRBD1. Trimming removed 5 bases from V and 2 bases from J; junction bases left unmatched: 22. Germline V gives CDR1 LGHDT, CDR2 YNNKEL (reference sequence). CDR3 size: 20 residues.

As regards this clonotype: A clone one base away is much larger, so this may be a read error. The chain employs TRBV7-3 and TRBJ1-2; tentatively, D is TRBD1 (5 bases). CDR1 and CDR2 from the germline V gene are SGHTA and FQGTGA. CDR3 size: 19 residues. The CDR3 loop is CASSPEGRKAPHTNYGYSF. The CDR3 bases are TGTGCCAGCAGCCCCGAGGGGCGGAAGGCCCCCCACACTAACTATGGCTACTCCTTC.